The clone carrying this T cell receptor beta chain has just a few counts. These data belong to a study of cytomegalovirus exposure and HLA in healthy donors. The PCR contained 60 Vbeta and 13 Jbeta primers. The repertoire was sequenced with immunoSEQ multiplex PCR; TCRdb's copy has only in-frame clones and lacks some. The data contain 95,000 to 150,000 clones, over 60% of them singletons. Sequencing used PBMCs. The source is a woman in her thirties or forties in good health and CMV-seropositive.

The CDR3, as DNA: TGCGCCAGCAGCTTACTAGCGGGAGAATTAGAGACCCAGTACTTC. Translation gives CASSLLAGELETQYF. This chain links TRBV5-1 with TRBJ2-5; TRBD2 aligns across 11 bases. The germline V gene has CDR1 SGHRS and CDR2 YFSETQ. CDR3 length equals 15 residues. J was trimmed by 4 bases and V by 2 bases; bases with no gene match: 4.